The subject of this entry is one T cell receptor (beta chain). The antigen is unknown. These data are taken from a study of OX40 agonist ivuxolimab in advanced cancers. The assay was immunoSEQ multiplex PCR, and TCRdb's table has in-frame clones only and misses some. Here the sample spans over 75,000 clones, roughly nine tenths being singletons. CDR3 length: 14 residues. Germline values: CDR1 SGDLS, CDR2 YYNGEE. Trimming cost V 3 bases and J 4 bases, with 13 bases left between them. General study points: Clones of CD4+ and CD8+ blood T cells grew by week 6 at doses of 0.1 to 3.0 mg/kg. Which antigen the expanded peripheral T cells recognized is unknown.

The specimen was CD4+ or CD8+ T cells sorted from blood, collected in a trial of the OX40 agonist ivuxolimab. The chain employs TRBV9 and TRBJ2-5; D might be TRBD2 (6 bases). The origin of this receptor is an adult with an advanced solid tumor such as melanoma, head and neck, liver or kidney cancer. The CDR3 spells CASSAPAGTETQYF. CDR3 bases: TGTGCCAGCAGCGCCCCCGCGGGAACAGAGACCCAGTACTTC. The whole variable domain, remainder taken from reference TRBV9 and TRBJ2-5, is DSGVTQTPKHLITATGQRVTLRCSPRSGDLSVYWYQQSLDQGLQFLIQYYNGEERAKGNILERFSAQQFPDLHSELNLSSLELGDSALYFCASSAPAGTETQYFGPGTRLLVL.